The clone carrying this T cell receptor beta chain was observed a handful of times. This sample is drawn from a study of early T cells in non-severe SARS-CoV-2 infection. Germline V CDR1 and CDR2: SQVTM, ANQGSEA. The CDR3 loop spans 12 amino acids. Trimming took 7 bases from V and 1 from J, leaving 10 bases between them. In TCRdb, the 5' RACE reads were re-called with MiXCR into one record per CDR3 protein. The table lists 55,000 to 75,000 distinct CDR3 sequences, roughly 8% of them singletons. This TCR derives from an adult who was a healthcare worker with PCR-confirmed SARS-CoV-2 infection or an uninfected control (not recorded which). The chain joins TRBV29-1 to TRBJ2-5, with D possibly matching TRBD2 (5 bases). The source material was whole blood. As DNA, the CDR3 is TGCAGCGAGGACTCCAGCCAAGAGACCCAGTACTTC. Protein: CSEDSSQETQYF.